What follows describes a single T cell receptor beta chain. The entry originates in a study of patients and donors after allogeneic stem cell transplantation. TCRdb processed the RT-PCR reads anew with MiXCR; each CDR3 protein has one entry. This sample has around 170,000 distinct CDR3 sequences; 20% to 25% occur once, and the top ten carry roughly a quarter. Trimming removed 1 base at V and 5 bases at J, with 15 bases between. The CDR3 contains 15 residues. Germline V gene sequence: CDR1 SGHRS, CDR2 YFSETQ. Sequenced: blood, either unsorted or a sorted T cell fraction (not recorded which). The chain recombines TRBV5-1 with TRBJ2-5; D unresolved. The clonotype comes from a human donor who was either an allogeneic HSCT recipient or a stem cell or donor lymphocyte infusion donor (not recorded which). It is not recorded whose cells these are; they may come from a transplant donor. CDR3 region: CASSLILWVRETQYF. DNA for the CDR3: TGCGCCAGCAGCTTGATTTTGTGGGTAAGGGAGACCCAGTACTTC.